Listed here are 6 T cell receptor beta chains from one sample, sequenced in a study of shared clonotypes between healthy human individuals. Cells designated naive CD8 were CD45RO-negative and were positively selected for CCR7, with terminally differentiated effector memory CD45RA+ cells excluded. The repertoire was sequenced with immunoSEQ multiplex PCR; TCRdb's copy has only in-frame clones and lacks some. The repertoire holds over 2 million clones, with over 85% as singletons. The sample comprised naive CD8+ T cells sorted from blood. The receptors come from a young man in good health.

This clone was recorded only once. The identical CDR3 is also encoded by other nucleotide sequences in the sample. The chain links TRBV27 to TRBJ2-3; 11 bases line up with TRBD2. Germline CDR1 is MNHEY and CDR2 is SMNVEV (reference sequence). V was clipped by 5 bases and J by 3 bases; unmatched bases: 4. This CDR3 is 15 amino acids long. The CDR3 DNA is TGTGCCAGCAGTCCTCTAGCGGGGGGAACAGATACGCAGTATTTT. Translation gives CASSPLAGGTDTQYF.

The chain recombines TRBV10-2 with TRBJ2-2, with 9 bases matching TRBD2. Trimming took 5 bases from V and 2 from J; bases not matched to a gene: 3. The V gene's germline CDR1 is WSHSY and CDR2 SAAADI. This CDR3 has 15 amino acids. CDR3 protein: CASSSSGTNTGELFF. CDR3 DNA sequence: TGCGCCAGCAGTTCTAGCGGGACTAACACCGGGGAGCTGTTTTTT.

V gene TRBV5-1 combines with J gene TRBJ2-1; 8 nucleotides align to TRBD1. Trimming removed 10 bases from V and 4 bases from J; junction bases left unmatched: 7. Germline V gene sequence: CDR1 SGHRS, CDR2 YFSETQ. The length of the CDR3 is 13 residues. As DNA, the CDR3 is TGCGCCTACAGGACAGGGTTATACAATGAGCAGTTCTTC. Its translation is CAYRTGLYNEQFF.

J is TRBJ1-2 and V is TRBV6-5; weak D call: TRBD1 (5 bases). The CDR3 has 14 amino acids. Germline CDR1 reads MNHEY; CDR2 reads SVGAGI. With 6 bases removed from V and 4 bases from J, the gap between germline ends came to 15 bases. The CDR3 region is CASSPQGGFYGYTF. CDR3 sequence (DNA): TGTGCCAGCAGCCCCCAGGGAGGTTTCTATGGCTACACCTTC.

There are a few counts of this clone. The rearrangement uses TRBV5-1 and TRBJ1-4; 7 bases fit TRBD1. With 1 base clipped from V and 6 bases from J, the junction kept 12 bases outside the gene matches. This CDR3 comprises 17 residues. CDR1 is SGHRS, CDR2 YFSETQ, per germline. The CDR3 sequence: CASSLTPRTGADEKLFF. The DNA for the CDR3 is TGCGCCAGCAGCTTGACCCCCCGGACAGGAGCGGATGAAAAACTGTTTTTT.

The rearrangement joins TRBV11-1 to TRBJ2-3; no firm D call. Trimming cost V 4 bases and J 3 bases, with 2 bases left between them. The CDR3 sequence is 11 residues long. Germline V CDR1 and CDR2: SGHAT, FQDESV (reference sequence). CDR3 sequence reads: CASSSTDTQYF. The DNA of the CDR3 is TGTGCCAGCAGCTCGACAGATACGCAGTATTTT.